The clone carrying this T cell receptor (beta chain) occurred many times. TRAV- and TRBV-specific primers were used for first-strand cDNA, which covered alpha and beta chains. TCR amplification used around 20 PCR cycles, a constant-region primer and a V-primer adapter. Each CDR3 protein gets one entry after TCRdb re-called the reads with MiXCR. The sample shows about 39,000 distinct CDR3 sequences, around 20% of them seen only once. These data belong to a study of low-dose radiotherapy and immunotherapy resistance in tumors. Study details: The drug cyclophosphamide was given into a vein at 200 mg/m2 every two weeks, one day before radiation and immunotherapy.

This CDR3 has 16 amino acids. The V and J ends lost 2 bases and 1 base respectively, with 12 bases between them. Per germline, CDR1 MDHEN and CDR2 SYDVKM. The time point: after trial treatment. As to treatment: LDRT plus nivolumab, ipilimumab, low-dose cyclophosphamide and aspirin (RACIN trial). Donors were administered nivolumab, ipilimumab, aspirin and low-dose cyclophosphamide, together with low-dose radiotherapy. All eligible patients presented with advanced solid tumors that contained no tumor-infiltrating lymphocytes. This chain connects TRBV28 to TRBJ1-5; no clear D gene. The specimen comprised PBMCs, sampled after low-dose radiotherapy plus immunotherapy. This TCR derives from a female donor with ovarian cancer. This CDR3 is CASSLAGMWSNQPQHF. The CDR3, as DNA: TGTGCCAGCAGTTTAGCGGGTATGTGGAGCAATCAGCCCCAGCATTTT. The full variable domain, rest sourced from reference TRBV28 and TRBJ1-5, is DVKVTQSSRYLVKRTGEKVFLECVQDMDHENMFWYRQDPGLGLRLIYFSYDVKMKEKGDIPEGYSVSREKKERFSLILESASTNQTSMYLCASSLAGMWSNQPQHFGDGTRLSIL.